The rows below give T cell receptor beta chains drawn from one sample of a study of PD-L1 blockade in urothelial cancer. The method was immunoSEQ multiplex PCR; TCRdb's version includes in-frame clones alone and lacks a portion of them. The sample includes some 89,000 clones, approximately 81% seen only once; the top ten take over 13%. Specimen: PBMCs, collected around atezolizumab (anti-PD-L1) treatment. Receptors originate from a man aged 55 to 70 with urothelial cancer. The CDR3 runs from the conserved cysteine through the conserved F or W. D genes are given only for firm matches. Clone size is given for some rows only: seen once, a few or many times, or a class if the clone is expanded.

j_gene,d_gene,v_gene,abundance,CDR3aa,CDR3nt
TRBJ2-1,TRBD2,TRBV7-6,.,CASSSLAGNEQFF,TGTGCCAGCAGCTCGCTAGCGGGCAATGAGCAGTTCTTC
TRBJ1-2,.,TRBV5-1,.,CASSLAVDRRSYGYTF,TGCGCCAGCAGCTTGGCCGTGGACAGAAGGAGTTATGGCTACACCTTC
TRBJ2-7,.,TRBV11-2,.,CASSSGGVFYEQYF,TGTGCCAGCAGCTCCGGCGGAGTTTTCTACGAGCAGTACTTC
TRBJ1-3,.,TRBV9,.,CASSSGEGNTIYF,TGTGCCAGCAGCTCCGGGGAGGGAAACACCATATATTTT
TRBJ1-1,.,TRBV7-8,.,CASSFSGMMNTEAFF,TGTGCCAGCAGCTTTTCAGGGATGATGAACACTGAAGCTTTCTTT
TRBJ1-4,.,TRBV27,once,CASSLARATNEKLFF,TGTGCCAGCAGTTTGGCCAGGGCCACTAATGAAAAACTGTTTTTT
TRBJ2-5,TRBD2,TRBV19,.,CASSIHSSGGAGETQYF,TGTGCCAGTAGTATACATTCTAGCGGGGGCGCGGGGGAGACCCAGTACTTC
TRBJ2-7,.,TRBV5-1,.,CASTGATYEQYF,TGCGCCAGCACGGGTGCCACCTACGAGCAGTACTTC
TRBJ2-7,.,TRBV5-3,.,CARSLDQRTRRNEQYF,TGTGCCAGAAGCTTGGATCAGCGGACGCGACGGAACGAGCAGTACTTC
TRBJ2-1,TRBD2,TRBV7-3,.,CASSALAVSNNEQFF,TGTGCCAGCAGCGCCCTAGCGGTCAGCAACAATGAGCAGTTCTTC
TRBJ1-1,.,TRBV5-1,.,CASSLEGGNTEAFF,TGCGCCAGCAGCTTGGAAGGGGGAAACACTGAAGCTTTCTTT
TRBJ1-1,TRBD1,TRBV28,.,CASRDRGNTEAFF,TGTGCCAGCCGGGACAGGGGGAACACTGAAGCTTTCTTT
TRBJ2-2,.,TRBV7-3,few,CASSFRSTGELFF,TGTGCCAGCAGCTTTCGGAGTACCGGGGAGCTGTTTTTT
TRBJ1-5,.,TRBV19,few,CASRQNSNQPQHF,TGTGCCAGTAGACAGAATAGCAATCAGCCCCAGCATTTT
TRBJ2-7,.,TRBV7-2,.,CASSFGFRSEQYF,TGTGCCAGCAGCTTCGGGTTCCGTTCCGAGCAGTACTTC
TRBJ2-3,.,TRBV5-1,.,CASSLEGYWGTDTQYF,TGCGCCAGCAGCTTGGAGGGGTATTGGGGCACAGATACGCAGTATTTT
TRBJ1-3,.,TRBV15,once,CATNPGVGNTIYF,TGTGCCACTAACCCAGGCGTTGGAAACACCATATATTTT
TRBJ2-7,TRBD2,TRBV5-1,.,CASSPGTSGGPALYEQYF,TGCGCCAGCAGCCCCGGGACTAGCGGGGGGCCCGCGTTGTACGAGCAGTACTTC
TRBJ1-6,.,TRBV18,.,CASSPRAAGVGSPLHF,TGTGCCAGCTCACCGAGGGCGGCAGGAGTGGGATCACCCCTCCACTTT
TRBJ2-2,TRBD2,TRBV7-7,.,CASSLLGSGRTGELFF,TGTGCTAGCAGCCTCTTGGGTAGCGGGAGAACCGGGGAGCTGTTTTTT
TRBJ2-5,.,TRBV19,.,CASSMMGARGVGQETQYF,TGTGCCAGTAGTATGATGGGGGCCCGAGGGGTGGGGCAAGAGACCCAGTACTTC
TRBJ1-6,.,TRBV7-9,few,CASSPWEGVNSPLHF,TGTGCCAGCAGCCCTTGGGAAGGGGTAAATTCACCCCTCCACTTT